Shown below are 5 T cell receptor beta chains from a single sample sequenced in a study of blood T cells in healthy people across ages (dated by TCRdb to between 2015 and 2017). Libraries were made using 5' RACE. For sequencing, an Illumina HiSeq 2500 was employed. A second roughly 6 to 12 cycle PCR used a sample-barcoded 5' primer and a J-beta primer mix. Using fastp at Q25 and MiXCR, TCRdb reprocessed the public reads and kept productive beta chains. Identical CDR3 protein sequences are pooled into one entry, listed with their most common genes and DNA. The sample yields about 680,000 distinct CDR3 sequences; 45% to 50% were counted once. Clones ranked in the top ten supply about 32% of the sample. Material: blood. The receptors derive from a woman aged 55-70 years in good health.

The chain links TRBV4-2 to TRBJ1-2; D not resolved. V was trimmed by 0 bases and J by 0 bases, leaving 8 bases between them. This CDR3 is 15 amino acids long. The germline CDR1 and CDR2 sequences are LGHNA and YNFKEQ. Here the CDR3 reads CASSQDENTNYGYTF. The DNA of the CDR3 is TGTGCCAGCAGCCAAGACGAAAATACTAACTATGGCTACACCTTC.

This clonotype was seen only a few times. The chain couples TRBV5-1 to TRBJ2-2, with D possibly matching TRBD1 (6 bases). Trimming pared 5 bases from V and 4 bases from J, leaving 15 bases between. The V gene's germline CDR1 is SGHRS and CDR2 YFSETQ. This CDR3 has 15 residues. In DNA form, the CDR3 reads TGCGCCAGCAGAACTACAGGGTTGGCCACCGGGGAGCTGTTTTTT. Encoded protein: CASRTTGLATGELFF.

The V and J genes are TRBV4-1 and TRBJ1-4, with 7 bases that match TRBD1. After removal of 1 base from V and 8 bases from J, the junction contained 7 bases not matched to a gene. The CDR3 consists of 15 residues. Germline CDR1 and CDR2: MGHRA and YSYEKL. CDR3 residues: CASSQATGREEKLFF. The CDR3 DNA is TGCGCCAGCAGCCAAGCGACAGGGAGAGAGGAAAAACTGTTTTTT.

This clonotype occurred once. V gene TRBV20-1 combines with J gene TRBJ2-3; the D gene could be TRBD1 or TRBD2 (5 bases each). V lost 0 bases, J lost 2 bases, and 15 bases lay in between. Germline CDR1 and CDR2: DFQATT and SNEGSKA (reference sequence). This CDR3 is built from 16 residues. DNA for the CDR3: TGCAGTGCTAGAGAGTCGGGGACCTCCAACACAGATACGCAGTATTTT. Protein sequence: CSARESGTSNTDTQYF.

The rearrangement uses TRBV29-1 and TRBJ2-1; the D gene is possibly TRBD2 (6 bases). Trimming took off 7 bases at V and 4 bases at J, with 11 bases between the two ends. The germline CDR1 and CDR2 sequences are SQVTM and ANQGSEA. CDR3 size: 12 residues. CDR3 nucleotide sequence: TGCAGCGGCCGACTAGATTACAATGAGCAGTTCTTC. Translated: CSGRLDYNEQFF.